Below are 27 T cell receptor beta chains sequenced from a single sample in a study of Ad26.COV2.S vaccination and SARS-CoV-2 variants. Sequencing was performed with immunoSEQ multiplex PCR; in TCRdb, only in-frame clones are kept and a portion is missing. Of some 250,000 clones in the sample, 70% to 90% were seen once. Treatment: roughly 19 received Ad26.COV2.S at low or high dose, single or two shots; 5 received placebo; per-sample allocation not given. Specimens were obtained on day 63 following the first vaccine or placebo injection. Here the sequenced sample was peripheral blood, taken in a trial of Ad26.COV2.S vaccine versus placebo. These receptors were taken from a person aged 18 to 59 who received the Ad26.COV2.S COVID-19 vaccine or a placebo.

This chain joins TRBV28 and TRBJ2-2; D gene ambiguous. CDR1 and CDR2 (germline): MDHEN, SYDVKM. V lost 1 base to trimming and J lost 4 bases, with 4 bases between them. This CDR3 is built from 13 residues. CDR3 in amino acids: CASSLSLTGELFF. In DNA form, the CDR3 reads TGTGCCAGCAGTTTATCCCTCACCGGGGAGCTGTTTTTT.

Comments on this clone: The same CDR3 is also encoded by other DNA sequences in this sample. CDR3 coding DNA: TGCGCCAGCAGCCAAGATAAACTTTGGAATTCACCCCTCCACTTT. It translates to CASSQDKLWNSPLHF. This chain joins TRBV4-3 and TRBJ1-6; D not resolved. The CDR3 covers 15 residues. Trimming cost V 0 bases and J 7 bases, with 10 bases left between them. The V gene's germline CDR1 is LGHNA and CDR2 YSLEER.

Comments on this clone: A read error may produce the germline difference seen at one junction end. V and J are TRBV7-7 and TRBJ2-2; maybe TRBD2 (6 bases). Germline-derived CDR1 and CDR2 are SSHAT and FNYEAQ (reference sequence). This CDR3 contains 16 residues. The CDR3 region has the DNA TGTGCTAGCAGTATGGGAGCGTCCCGGGGGACCGGGGAGCTGTTTTTT. As protein: CASSMGASRGTGELFF.

This chain links TRBV24-1 with TRBJ2-3, with a possible D match to TRBD1 (5 bases). Germline-derived CDR1 and CDR2 are KGHDR and SFDVKD. Trimming left V 3 bases short and J 6 bases short, with 12 bases between. This CDR3 contains 14 residues. The DNA of the CDR3 is TGTGCCACCAGTGATCCCGGAAAGGGGGATACGCAGTATTTT. Protein sequence: CATSDPGKGDTQYF.

V is TRBV7-2 and J is TRBJ2-7, with a weak D call TRBD1 (5 bases). The CDR3 is 14 amino acids. V lost 0 bases and J lost 1, with 7 bases in between. The germline V gene encodes CDR1 SGHTA and CDR2 FQGNSA. CDR3 sequence: CASSLAPGSYEQYF. CDR3 nucleotides: TGTGCCAGCAGCTTAGCCCCAGGGTCCTACGAGCAGTACTTC.

This clone was seen more than once but under ten times. The chain is built from TRBV9 and TRBJ2-7; 15 bases are shared with TRBD2. V shed 2 bases, J shed 7 bases, and the junction held 10 bases outside the gene matches. Germline CDR1 and CDR2: SGDLS and YYNGEE. The CDR3 is made up of 17 amino acids. CDR3 bases: TGTGCCAGCAGCGTCGGACTAGCGGGAGGGCTCCAAGTGGAGCAGTACTTC. Protein product: CASSVGLAGGLQVEQYF.

This clone has just a few counts. The chain links TRBV6-2 or TRBV6-3 to TRBJ1-5; 10 positions agree with TRBD1. Germline-derived CDR1 and CDR2 are MNHEY and SVGEGT. The CDR3 extends over 16 amino acids. J gave up 7 bases and V 4 bases, and 10 bases lay outside the gene matches. CDR3 in DNA: TGTGCCAGCAGTTCACCGACAGGGGGCGGAGAGCAGCCCCAGCATTTT. As protein: CASSSPTGGGEQPQHF.

The chain couples TRBV10-3 to TRBJ2-5, with 7 bases lining up with TRBD2. With 0 bases clipped from V and 2 bases from J, the junction kept 9 bases outside the gene matches. Germline CDR1 and CDR2: ENHRY and SYGVKD. This CDR3 has 17 amino acids. In DNA, the CDR3 is TGTGCCATCAGTGAGTCGCGAGCGGGGTCCCTTCAAGAGACCCAGTACTTC. Protein product: CAISESRAGSLQETQYF.

Points on this clone: Other nucleotide sequences in the sample specify the same CDR3. The chain couples TRBV6-2 or TRBV6-3 to TRBJ2-3; TRBD1 matches at 9 bases. The CDR3 is 16 residues long. The V gene end was trimmed by 4 bases and the J gene end by 0 bases; junction bases not matched to a gene: 5. Germline-derived CDR1 and CDR2 are MNHEY and SVGEGT. This CDR3 is CASSSGQGRSTDTQYF. Written as DNA, the CDR3 is TGTGCCAGCAGTTCCGGACAGGGGAGAAGCACAGATACGCAGTATTTT.

The chain is built from TRBV25-1 and TRBJ2-1; D possibly corresponds to TRBD2 (5 bases). The V and J ends lost 5 bases and 3 bases respectively, with 11 bases between them. This CDR3 has 14 residues. Germline V gene data show CDR1 as MGHDK and CDR2 as SYGVNS. CDR3 protein: CASSFQRHYNEQFF. For the CDR3, the DNA is TGTGCCAGCAGTTTCCAGCGGCACTACAATGAGCAGTTCTTC.

The chain employs TRBV6-2 or TRBV6-3 and TRBJ2-5, with 7 positions matching TRBD1. The CDR3 has 14 amino acids. Germline CDR1 MNHEY, CDR2 SVGEGT. V lost 8 bases, J lost 2 bases, and 8 bases stayed unmatched. Written as DNA, the CDR3 is TGTGCCAGCGGCCCCGGGACAGTACAAGAGACCCAGTACTTC. Amino acids: CASGPGTVQETQYF.

The chain carries TRBV28 and TRBJ2-7, with D tentatively TRBD1 (5 bases). The CDR3 covers 12 residues. Germline V gives CDR1 MDHEN, CDR2 SYDVKM. With 6 bases removed from V and 4 bases from J, the gap between germline ends came to 10 bases. The CDR3 reads CASRNQGYEQYF. The DNA of the CDR3 is TGTGCCAGCAGAAATCAGGGTTACGAGCAGTACTTC.

The rearrangement links TRBV24-1 to TRBJ2-1, with 9 nucleotides matching TRBD1. Germline CDR1 and CDR2: KGHDR and SFDVKD. The CDR3 length is 16 residues. V gave up 4 bases and J gave up 4 bases; unmatched junction bases: 7. Here the CDR3 DNA reads TGTGCCACCAGTGAACAGGGGGCTTATCGGTACAATGAGCAGTTCTTC. Translating it yields CATSEQGAYRYNEQFF.

V usage is TRBV24-1 and J usage is TRBJ2-7; D might be TRBD1 (5 bases). The CDR3 consists of 12 residues. Germline CDR1 reads KGHDR; CDR2 reads SFDVKD. Trimming pared 1 base from V and 6 bases from J, leaving 6 bases between. The CDR3 reads CATSDFGAEQYF. Written as DNA, the CDR3 is TGTGCCACCAGTGATTTTGGGGCCGAGCAGTACTTC.

Note on this clone: A read error may produce the germline difference seen at one junction end. Additional DNA sequences in this sample encode the identical CDR3. The gene calls are TRBV27 and TRBJ2-2; tentatively, D is TRBD2 (7 bases). Per germline, CDR1 MNHEY and CDR2 SMNVEV (reference sequence). This CDR3 is 14 amino acids long. CDR3 sequence: CASLGSGDTGELFF. CDR3 bases: TGTGCCAGCTTGGGCAGCGGGGACACCGGAGAGCTGTTTTTT.

The chain has TRBV2 and TRBJ2-4; no definite D call. This CDR3 is 15 amino acids long. Germline CDR1 SNHLY, CDR2 FYNNEI. The V gene lost 5 bases and the J gene lost 0 bases, with 11 bases spanning the gap. The CDR3 DNA sequence: TGTGCCAGCAGTCCATGGCAGCCAGCCAAAAACATTCAGTACTTC. The encoded protein is CASSPWQPAKNIQYF. Filled out from reference TRBV2 and TRBJ2-4, the complete variable domain reads EPEVTQTPSHQVTQMGQEVILRCVPISNHLYFYWYRQILGQKVEFLVSFYNNEISEKSEIFDDQFSVERPDGSNFTLKIRSTKLEDSAMYFCASSPWQPAKNIQYFGAGTRLSVL.

This rearrangement joins TRBV4-3 to TRBJ1-3; tentative D call: TRBD1 (6 bases). Germline CDR1 is LGHNA and CDR2 is YSLEER. Trimming took off 0 bases at V and 4 bases at J, with 13 bases between the two ends. The CDR3 sequence is 16 residues long. The CDR3 sequence is CASSQDPQGLGNTIYF. CDR3 nucleotides: TGCGCCAGCAGCCAAGATCCCCAGGGGCTCGGAAACACCATATATTTT.

The chain combines TRBV6-5 with TRBJ2-5; 7 bases fit TRBD1. In germline, CDR1 is MNHEY, CDR2 SVGAGI. V was clipped by 5 bases and J by 7 bases; unmatched bases: 7. CDR3 length equals 13 residues. The CDR3 sequence: CASSPGGRWTQYF. DNA of the CDR3: TGTGCCAGCAGTCCAGGGGGACGGTGGACCCAGTACTTC.

V and J are TRBV9 and TRBJ1-2; 8 bases are a match to TRBD1. V was clipped by 3 bases and J by 4 bases; unmatched bases: 11. Germline CDR1 reads SGDLS; CDR2 reads YYNGEE. CDR3 size: 16 residues. The CDR3 sequence: CASSDGTGDTGYGYTF. DNA of the CDR3: TGTGCCAGCAGCGACGGGACAGGAGATACTGGCTATGGCTACACCTTC.

The chain joins TRBV20-1 to TRBJ2-7; D is possibly TRBD1 or TRBD2 (6 bases each). Trimming removed 3 bases from V and 3 bases from J, with 18 bases in between. Looked up from germline, CDR1 is DFQATT and CDR2 is SNEGSKA (reference sequence). The CDR3 consists of 15 residues. The chain's CDR3 is CSASGGPGFNYEQYF. DNA for the CDR3: TGCAGTGCTAGTGGGGGGCCAGGTTTCAACTACGAGCAGTACTTC.

The chain has TRBV28 and TRBJ1-5; possible D gene TRBD1, 6 bases. CDR1 is MDHEN, CDR2 SYDVKM, per germline. With 7 bases removed from V and 2 bases from J, the gap between germline ends came to 6 bases. The CDR3 consists of 12 residues. CDR3 nucleotide sequence: TGTGCCAGCAACAGGGGCAATCAGCCCCAGCATTTT. Translation gives CASNRGNQPQHF. The whole variable domain, remainder taken from reference TRBV28 and TRBJ1-5, is DVKVTQSSRYLVKRTGEKVFLECVQDMDHENMFWYRQDPGLGLRLIYFSYDVKMKEKGDIPEGYSVSREKKERFSLILESASTNQTSMYLCASNRGNQPQHFGDGTRLSIL.

The gene calls are TRBV11-2 and TRBJ2-1, with D tentatively TRBD2 (6 bases). Per the germline V gene, CDR1 is SGHAT and CDR2 is FQNNGV. V lost 0 bases to trimming and J lost 3 bases, with 9 bases between them. The length of the CDR3 is 15 residues. CDR3 coding DNA: TGTGCCAGCAGCTTAGAAGACGGGGGCTACAATGAGCAGTTCTTC. Translation gives CASSLEDGGYNEQFF.

With regard to this clone: One junction end does not reproduce the germline sequence, and a read error may be involved. This chain connects TRBV28 to TRBJ2-3; D possibly corresponds to TRBD2 (6 bases). This CDR3 is 12 amino acids long. Germline V lookup: CDR1 MDHEN, CDR2 SYDVKM. CDR3 in DNA: TGTGCCAGCACAGGACCGGGACTCCCATTACATTTT. Translated: CASTGPGLPLHF.

This clone has only one observation. V is TRBV7-9 and J is TRBJ1-5; D may be TRBD1 (5 bases). Trimming removed 5 bases at V and 5 bases at J, with 13 bases between. Germline CDR1 and CDR2: SEHNR and FQNEAQ (reference sequence). CDR3 length: 14 amino acids. CDR3: CASSVGTADQPQHF. The CDR3 DNA follows: TGTGCCAGCAGCGTCGGGACGGCCGATCAGCCCCAGCATTTT. The variable domain in full, with the rest retrieved from reference TRBV7-9 and TRBJ1-5, is DTGVSQNPRHKITKRGQNVTFRCDPISEHNRLYWYRQTLGQGPEFLTYFQNEAQLEKSRLLSDRFSAERPKGSFSTLEIQRTEQGDSAMYLCASSVGTADQPQHFGDGTRLSIL.

V usage is TRBV6-5 and J usage is TRBJ2-7, with a weak D call TRBD1 (5 bases). The germline gives CDR1 MNHEY, CDR2 SVGAGI. The CDR3 contains 14 residues. The ends were cut back, 0 bases at V and 6 bases at J, with 12 bases in the middle. CDR3 DNA sequence: TGTGCCAGCAGTTACTCGCCAGGGAAGCCCGAGCAGTACTTC. It translates to CASSYSPGKPEQYF.

This clone was counted once. The chain joins TRBV7-2 to TRBJ2-7, with D perhaps TRBD1 (5 bases). V was cut by 1 base and J by 0 bases, with 7 bases left in between. CDR1 is SGHTA, CDR2 FQGNSA, per germline. CDR3 size: 14 residues. DNA for the CDR3: TGTGCCAGCAGCTTAGGACAGATCTCCTACGAGCAGTACTTC. The encoded protein is CASSLGQISYEQYF.

The rearrangement joins TRBV19 to TRBJ2-7, with 7 bases aligning to TRBD2. CDR1 LNHDA and CDR2 SQIVND come from the germline V gene (reference sequence). After removal of 3 bases from V and 7 bases from J, the junction contained 6 bases not matched to a gene. The CDR3 has 13 amino acids. CDR3 coding DNA: TGTGCCAGTAGTATTCGGCCGCGGGGGGAGCAGTACTTC. This codes for CASSIRPRGEQYF.